This T cell receptor (beta chain) originates from a study of OX40 agonist ivuxolimab in advanced cancers. The data were produced by immunoSEQ multiplex PCR, yet TCRdb's version contains in-frame clones alone and is incomplete. Of around 71,000 clones in the sample, around 82% are singletons; the top ten hold approximately 5%. The V gene lost 8 bases and the J gene lost 2 bases, with 16 bases spanning the gap. The CDR3 length is 15 residues. CDR1 is MNHNY and CDR2 is SVGAGI in the germline V gene (reference sequence). The specimen comprised CD4+ or CD8+ T cells sorted from blood, sampled in a trial of the OX40 agonist ivuxolimab. The receptor was isolated from an adult with an advanced solid tumor such as melanoma, head and neck, liver or kidney cancer. The chain is built from TRBV6-6 and TRBJ2-1; a weak D match, TRBD1 (5 bases). The CDR3 protein is CASGNRFKTYNEQFF. The CDR3 DNA sequence: TGTGCCAGCGGGAACAGGTTCAAGACCTACAATGAGCAGTTCTTC.